This TCR beta chain is from a study of blood T cells in healthy people across ages. Regarding the study as a whole: The fall in TCR beta diversity per million T cells was roughly linear with age.

As concerns this clonotype: Antigen specificity is unknown.

V was clipped by 10 bases and J by 10 bases; unmatched bases: 7. The CDR3 covers 14 residues. Germline V gives CDR1 ENHRY, CDR2 SYGVKD. Primers used in a second PCR of roughly 7 to 12 cycles were a sample-barcoded 5' primer and a J-beta primer mix. At least 2.5 million CDR3-containing paired-end reads were obtained per sample. TCRdb independently ran MiXCR on the 5' RACE reads; one entry per CDR3 protein. The sample holds just over 800,000 distinct CDR3 sequences, approximately 67% seen once. This TCR was recovered from a man between 25 and 39 years old in good health. The chain uses TRBV10-3 and TRBJ2-1; the match to TRBD2 covers 16 bases. Sequences were obtained from blood. The CDR3, as DNA: TGTGCCACGGGACTAGCGGGGGGGCTGCGGGAGCAGTTCTTC. It is translated as CATGLAGGLREQFF.